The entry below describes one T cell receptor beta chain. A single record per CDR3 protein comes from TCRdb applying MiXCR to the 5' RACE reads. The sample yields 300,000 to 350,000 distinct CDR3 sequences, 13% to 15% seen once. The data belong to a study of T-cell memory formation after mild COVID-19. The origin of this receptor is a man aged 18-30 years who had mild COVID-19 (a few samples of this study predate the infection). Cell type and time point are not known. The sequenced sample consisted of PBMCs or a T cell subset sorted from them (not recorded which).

The CDR3 reads CAISEDLSGANVLTF. DNA for the CDR3: TGTGCCATCAGTGAGGATCTCTCTGGGGCCAACGTCCTGACTTTC. This rearrangement joins TRBV10-3 to TRBJ2-6, with D hard to call. The CDR3 has 15 amino acids. With 2 bases removed from V and 0 bases from J, the gap between germline ends came to 5 bases. In germline, CDR1 is ENHRY, CDR2 SYGVKD.